This T cell receptor (beta chain) was sequenced for a study of beta chain features in type 1 diabetes (dated by TCRdb to 2016 to 2019). Concerning the study at large: Patients and healthy donors did not differ in mean age, gender distribution, total cell number or subset yield. A total of just under 110,000,000 sorted cells were examined across all samples, and RNA yield correlated strongly with the number of cells per subset. The study compared TCRB repertoires of sorted circulating CD4+ T cell subsets between recently diagnosed type 1 diabetes patients and matched healthy donors. Regulatory and stem cell-like memory subsets were isolated from only 8 patients and roughly 8 healthy donors, whereas naive and central memory subsets came from all 28 donors. Beyond this particular receptor, the publication reports: In all four CD4+ subsets, TCRB CDR3 length was moderately but significantly shorter in type 1 diabetes patients. Only small numbers of individuals were included in the HLA sub-analyses, which left unresolved whether HLA type had any influence on TCRB rearrangement. At VDJ recombination sites, patients with type 1 diabetes made fewer insertions and deleted more nucleotides, a pattern implying thymic rearrangement abnormalities. Naive, central memory and regulatory TCRB repertoires appeared to be more similar among patients than among healthy donors. Because cDNA rather than genomic DNA was sequenced, highly expressing activated cells could have been over-represented, although no difference in activation and CD3 levels was found between groups. PCR might favor shorter templates, but patient and control samples were amplified and corrected together, so any skew would affect both groups equally.

V sheds 5 bases and J sheds 4 bases, leaving 14 bases between their ends. The CDR3 sequence holds 15 residues, the cysteine and phenylalanine included. Of the read, only the CDR3 DNA is kept; its 45 bases are in frame from base 1. Based on the germline V gene, the CDR1 and CDR2 sequences are SGHTA and FQGNSA. This clone was detected only a few times. The clone's antigen remains unknown. The input lacks base qualities; no much larger clone sits a single base away. Each donor gave one peripheral blood draw, roughly 0.12 L on average, collected into heparinised tubes. Using a panel that included CD45RO, CCR7, CD25, CD127, CD95 and CD27, naive, central memory, regulatory and stem cell-like memory CD4+ T cells were sorted on a BD FACSAria II. A purity above 95% was achieved for all sorted populations. PBMCs were separated immediately by Lymphoprep density gradient centrifugation and were stained directly, without being cultured. So that batch effects would be minimized, each experiment stained and sorted samples in pairs, pairing one healthy donor with one patient.

The entire amount of isolated RNA was reverse transcribed using the High Capacity cDNA Reverse Transcription Kit, so the sequenced TCRB transcripts were expressed ones. Deep immunoSEQ sequencing was applied to naive, central memory and regulatory T cell samples, giving an average of about 3.8 million total reads per sample. Sorted cells were lysed in RLT buffer and RNA was extracted with DNase-treated RNeasy Micro or Mini kits, depending on cell number. To prevent cross-contamination, each cell subset was processed individually, whereas patient and healthy donor samples were processed jointly. Using the immunoSEQ multiplex PCR, TCRB sequences were amplified from cDNA into 87-bp fragments spanning the CDR3 region. Amplicons were sequenced on the Illumina HiSeq platform. The published analysis was carried out like this. Synthetic template baselines were used to correct PCR bias computationally, reads within Hamming distance 2 were collapsed together, and singletons that could not be merged were discarded. Reads were aligned to IMGT to assign V, D and J genes, CDR3 length, and insertions or deletions at six rearrangement sites. Within each subset, clonotype counts were normalized to sorted cell number, after which true diversity and Gini coefficients were computed with the tcR R package. The overlap coefficient, calculated on TCRB nucleotide sequences, was used to quantify repertoire sharing. As a proxy for the pre-selection repertoire, out-of-frame TCRB sequences from naive cells were analyzed. TCRdb re-hosts the immuneACCESS table, in-frame sequences only. Its copies lack some clones; in the studies checked, an unresolved V gene accounts for under half of them, and the cause for the rest is not known. V and J calls plus clone size are reproduced from that table; the DNA served to infer D and trimming. Recorded for this sample are about 360,000 clones; 10% to 15% of them occurred a single time. The ten largest account for around 0.02% of the sample.

The chain was built from TRBV7-2 and TRBJ1-4; the D region possibly corresponds to TRBD1 (6 bases align). The clonotype was recovered from a man younger than 30 in good health. Material: naive CD4+ T cells from blood. In light of the paper, this sample's cell subset or site label describes: true naive CD4+ T cells. The CDR3 region has the sequence CASSPRTALNEKLFF. Here is the DNA: TGTGCCAGCAGCCCCCGGACAGCTCTTAATGAAAAACTGTTTTTT.